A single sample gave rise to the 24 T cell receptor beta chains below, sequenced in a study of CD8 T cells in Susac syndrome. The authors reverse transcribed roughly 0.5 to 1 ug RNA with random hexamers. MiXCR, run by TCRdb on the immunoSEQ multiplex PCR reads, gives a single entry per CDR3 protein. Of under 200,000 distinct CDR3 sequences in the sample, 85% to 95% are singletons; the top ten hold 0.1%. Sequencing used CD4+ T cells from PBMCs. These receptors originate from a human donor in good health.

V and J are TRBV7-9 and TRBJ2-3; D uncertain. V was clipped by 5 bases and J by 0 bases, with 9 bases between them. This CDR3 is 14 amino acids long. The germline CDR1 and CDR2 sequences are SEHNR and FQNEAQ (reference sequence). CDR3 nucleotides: TGTGCCAGCAGCCACTACTGGAGCACAGATACGCAGTATTTT. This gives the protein CASSHYWSTDTQYF.

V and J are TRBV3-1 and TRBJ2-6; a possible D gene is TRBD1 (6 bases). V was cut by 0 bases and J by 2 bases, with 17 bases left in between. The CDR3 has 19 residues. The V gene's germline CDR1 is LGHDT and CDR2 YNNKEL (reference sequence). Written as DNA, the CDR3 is TGTGCCAGCAGCCAAGACATGGCAGGGGTACTCCCTGGGGCCAACGTCCTGACTTTC. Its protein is CASSQDMAGVLPGANVLTF.

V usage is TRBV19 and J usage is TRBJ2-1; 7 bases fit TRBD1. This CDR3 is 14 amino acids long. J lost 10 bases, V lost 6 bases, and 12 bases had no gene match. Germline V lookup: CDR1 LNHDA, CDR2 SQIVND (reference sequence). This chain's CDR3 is CASRAWDSSREQFF. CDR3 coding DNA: TGTGCCAGTAGAGCCTGGGACAGTTCAAGGGAGCAGTTCTTC.

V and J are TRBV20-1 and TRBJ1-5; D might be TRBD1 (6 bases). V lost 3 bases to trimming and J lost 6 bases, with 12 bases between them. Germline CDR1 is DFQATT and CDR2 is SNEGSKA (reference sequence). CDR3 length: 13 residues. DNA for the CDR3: TGCAGTGCTAGCTCGGGGGGCGGTCAGCCCCAGCATTTT. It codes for CSASSGGGQPQHF.

The CDR3 region is CSARDKTTLERYTF. The CDR3 DNA is TGCAGTGCTAGAGATAAGACAACTCTGGAACGCTACACCTTC. V is TRBV20-1 and J is TRBJ1-2; D ambiguous. Trimming stripped 0 bases from V and 9 bases from J, with 17 bases between. The CDR3 is made up of 14 amino acids. CDR1 and CDR2 from the germline V gene are DFQATT and SNEGSKA (reference sequence).

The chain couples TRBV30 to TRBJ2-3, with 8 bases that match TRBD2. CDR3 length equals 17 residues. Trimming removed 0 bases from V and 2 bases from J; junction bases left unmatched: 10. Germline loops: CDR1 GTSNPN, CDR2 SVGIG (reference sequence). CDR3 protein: CAWSVLLAGLTTDTQYF. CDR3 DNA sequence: TGTGCCTGGAGTGTACTTCTAGCGGGTCTTACCACAGATACGCAGTATTTT.

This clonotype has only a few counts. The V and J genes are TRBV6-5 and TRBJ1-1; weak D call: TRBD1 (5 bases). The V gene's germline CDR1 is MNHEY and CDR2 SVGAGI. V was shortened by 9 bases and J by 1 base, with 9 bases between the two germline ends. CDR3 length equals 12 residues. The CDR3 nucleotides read TGTGCCAGTAGACAGCCGAACACTGAAGCTTTCTTT. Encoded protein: CASRQPNTEAFF.

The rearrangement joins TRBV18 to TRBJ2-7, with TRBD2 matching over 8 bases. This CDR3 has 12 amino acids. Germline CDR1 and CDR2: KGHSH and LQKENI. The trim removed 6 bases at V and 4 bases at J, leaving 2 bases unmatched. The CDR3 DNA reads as TGTGCCAGCTCCCCGGGAGGGTACGAGCAGTACGTC. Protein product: CASSPGGYEQYV.

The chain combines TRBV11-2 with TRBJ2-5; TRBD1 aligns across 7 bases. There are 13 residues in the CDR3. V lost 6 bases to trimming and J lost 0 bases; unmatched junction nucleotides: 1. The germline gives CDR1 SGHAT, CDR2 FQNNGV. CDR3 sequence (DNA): TGTGCCAGCAGGACAGGGAACCAAGAGACCCAGTACTTC. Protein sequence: CASRTGNQETQYF.

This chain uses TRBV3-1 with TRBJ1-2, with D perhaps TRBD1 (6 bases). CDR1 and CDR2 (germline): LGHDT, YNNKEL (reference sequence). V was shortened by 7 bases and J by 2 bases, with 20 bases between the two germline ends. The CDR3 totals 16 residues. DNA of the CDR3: TGTGCCAGCACCCACCTGGGTTCGACAGGCAACTATGGCTACACCTTC. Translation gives CASTHLGSTGNYGYTF.

The DNA of the CDR3 is TGTGCCAGCAGCCAAGGGCAGGACTCCTACGAGCAGTACTTC. As protein: CASSQGQDSYEQYF. This chain connects TRBV14 to TRBJ2-7, with D hard to call. The germline V and J ends were trimmed by 1 base and 0 bases, with 7 bases remaining between them. The germline V gene encodes CDR1 SGHDN and CDR2 FVKESK. The CDR3 runs 14 residues.

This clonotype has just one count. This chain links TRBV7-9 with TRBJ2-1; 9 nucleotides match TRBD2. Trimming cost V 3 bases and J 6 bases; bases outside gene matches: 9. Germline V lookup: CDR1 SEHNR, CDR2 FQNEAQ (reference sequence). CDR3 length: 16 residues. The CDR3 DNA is TGTGCCAGCAGCTTTGTTCATGGCGGGAGGGCCAATGAGCAGTTCTTC. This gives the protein CASSFVHGGRANEQFF.

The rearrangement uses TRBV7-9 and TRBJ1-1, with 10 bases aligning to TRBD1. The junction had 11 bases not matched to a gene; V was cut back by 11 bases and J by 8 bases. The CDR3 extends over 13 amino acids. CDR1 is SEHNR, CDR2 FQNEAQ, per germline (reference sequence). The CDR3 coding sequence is TGTGCCCTAGGGACAGGGGACGTAGAAGAAGCTTTCTTT. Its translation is CALGTGDVEEAFF.

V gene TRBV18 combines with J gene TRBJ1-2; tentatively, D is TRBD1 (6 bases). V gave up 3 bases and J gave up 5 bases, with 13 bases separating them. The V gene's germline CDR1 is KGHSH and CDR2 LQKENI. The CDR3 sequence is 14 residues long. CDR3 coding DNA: TGTGCCAGCTCACCTTCGGAGGGGACATATGGCTACACCTTC. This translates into CASSPSEGTYGYTF. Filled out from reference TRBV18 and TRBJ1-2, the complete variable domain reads NAGVMQNPRHLVRRRGQEARLRCSPMKGHSHVYWYRQLPEEGLKFMVYLQKENIIDESGMPKERFSAEFPKEGPSILRIQQVVRGDSAAYFCASSPSEGTYGYTFGSGTRLTVV.

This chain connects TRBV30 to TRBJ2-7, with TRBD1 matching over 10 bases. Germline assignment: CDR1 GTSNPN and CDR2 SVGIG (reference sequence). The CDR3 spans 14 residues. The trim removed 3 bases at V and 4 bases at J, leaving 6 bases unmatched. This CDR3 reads CAWSRRQGAYEQYV. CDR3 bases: TGTGCCTGGAGCCGTCGACAGGGGGCTTACGAGCAGTACGTC.

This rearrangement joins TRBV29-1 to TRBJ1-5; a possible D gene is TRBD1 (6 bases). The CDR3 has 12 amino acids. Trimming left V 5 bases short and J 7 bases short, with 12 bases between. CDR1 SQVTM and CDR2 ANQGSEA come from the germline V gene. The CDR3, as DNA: TGCAGCGTTTGGACAGAGGGCCAGCCCCAGCATTTT. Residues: CSVWTEGQPQHF.

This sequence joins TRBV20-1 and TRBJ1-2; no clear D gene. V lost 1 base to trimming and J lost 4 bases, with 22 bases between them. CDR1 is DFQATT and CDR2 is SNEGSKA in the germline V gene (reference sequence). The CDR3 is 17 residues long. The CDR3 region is CSARAPALGRGPYGYTF. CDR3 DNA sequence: TGCAGTGCTAGAGCGCCCGCTTTAGGACGAGGACCCTATGGCTACACCTTC.

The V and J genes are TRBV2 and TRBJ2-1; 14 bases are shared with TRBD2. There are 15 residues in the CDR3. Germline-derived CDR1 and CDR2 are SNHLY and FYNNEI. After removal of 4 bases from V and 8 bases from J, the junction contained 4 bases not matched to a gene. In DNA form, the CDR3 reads TGTGCCAGCAGTGGACTAGCGGGAGGGCAGGATGAGCAGTTCTTC. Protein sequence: CASSGLAGGQDEQFF. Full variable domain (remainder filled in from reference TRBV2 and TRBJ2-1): EPEVTQTPSHQVTQMGQEVILRCVPISNHLYFYWYRQILGQKVEFLVSFYNNEISEKSEIFDDQFSVERPDGSNFTLKIRSTKLEDSAMYFCASSGLAGGQDEQFFGPGTRLTVL.

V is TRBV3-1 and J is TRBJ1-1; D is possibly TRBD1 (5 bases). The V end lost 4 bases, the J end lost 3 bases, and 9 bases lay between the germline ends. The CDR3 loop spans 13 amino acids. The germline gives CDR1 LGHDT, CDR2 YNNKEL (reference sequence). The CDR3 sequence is CASSRGIDTEAFF. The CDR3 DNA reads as TGTGCCAGCAGCCGGGGGATTGACACTGAAGCTTTCTTT. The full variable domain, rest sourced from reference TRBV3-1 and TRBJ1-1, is DTAVSQTPKYLVTQMGNDKSIKCEQNLGHDTMYWYKQDSKKFLKIMFSYNNKELIINETVPNRFSPKSPDKAHLNLHINSLELGDSAVYFCASSRGIDTEAFFGQGTRLTVV.

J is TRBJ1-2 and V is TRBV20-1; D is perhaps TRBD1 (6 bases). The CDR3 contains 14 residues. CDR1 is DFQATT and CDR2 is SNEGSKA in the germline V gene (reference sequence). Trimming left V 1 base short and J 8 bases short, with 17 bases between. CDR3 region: CSARGLQGNRGYTF. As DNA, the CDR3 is TGCAGTGCTAGAGGACTCCAGGGGAATCGCGGCTACACCTTC.

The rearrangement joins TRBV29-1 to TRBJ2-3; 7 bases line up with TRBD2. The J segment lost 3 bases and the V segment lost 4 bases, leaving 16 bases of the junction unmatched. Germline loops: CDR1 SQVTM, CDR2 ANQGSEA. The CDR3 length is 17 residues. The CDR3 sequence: CSVGGGRPTPKTDTQYF. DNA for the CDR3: TGCAGCGTTGGGGGAGGGCGACCCACCCCCAAAACAGATACGCAGTATTTT.

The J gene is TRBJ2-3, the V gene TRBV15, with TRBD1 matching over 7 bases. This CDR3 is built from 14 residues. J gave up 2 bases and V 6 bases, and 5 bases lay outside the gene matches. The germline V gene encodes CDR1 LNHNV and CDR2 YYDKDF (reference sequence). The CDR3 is CATRDRAFTDTQYF. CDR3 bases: TGTGCCACCAGAGACAGGGCTTTCACAGATACGCAGTATTTT.

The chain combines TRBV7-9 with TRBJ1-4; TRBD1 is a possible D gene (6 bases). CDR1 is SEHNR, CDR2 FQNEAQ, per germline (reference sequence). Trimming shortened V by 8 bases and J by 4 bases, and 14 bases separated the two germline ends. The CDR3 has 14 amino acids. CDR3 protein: CASGGAGDNEKLFF. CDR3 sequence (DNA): TGTGCCAGCGGAGGGGCAGGGGATAATGAAAAACTGTTTTTT.

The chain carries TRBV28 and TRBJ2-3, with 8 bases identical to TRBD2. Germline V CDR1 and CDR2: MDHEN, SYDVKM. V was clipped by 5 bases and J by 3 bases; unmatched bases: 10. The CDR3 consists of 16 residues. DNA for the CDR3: TGTGCCAGCAGTCCGATAGGGGCGGGGGGAACAGATACGCAGTATTTT. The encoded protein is CASSPIGAGGTDTQYF.